Listed below are T cell receptor beta chains from one sample, sequenced in a study of CD8 T cells in Susac syndrome. One entry per CDR3 protein, called by TCRdb with MiXCR from the immunoSEQ multiplex PCR reads. The sample carries about 120,000 distinct CDR3 sequences, around 92% recorded once. Sequenced input: CD8+ T cells from PBMCs. Receptors were obtained from a human donor in good health. Both conserved end residues are part of each CDR3. D genes are given only for firm matches.

CASSHTGGNQPQHF TGTGCCAGCAGTCACACAGGGGGCAATCAGCCCCAGCATTTT TRBV12-3/TRBV12-4 TRBD1 TRBJ1-5
CASSVDASGGPAEQFF TGTGCCAGCAGCGTAGACGCTAGCGGGGGGCCTGCTGAGCAGTTCTTC TRBV9 TRBD2 TRBJ2-1
CASSPGVSGNTIYF TGTGCCAGCAGTCCAGGGGTATCTGGAAACACCATATATTTT TRBV12-3/TRBV12-4 . TRBJ1-3
CASGRDGFLYNEQFF TGCGCCAGCGGGAGGGACGGGTTCCTCTACAATGAGCAGTTCTTC TRBV4-1 TRBD2 TRBJ2-1
CASSSEPQGGEQFF TGTGCCAGCAGTTCCGAACCCCAGGGTGGGGAGCAGTTCTTC TRBV4-2 . TRBJ2-1
CASSLDSSGQYF TGTGCCAGCAGCTTAGACAGCAGCGGGCAGTACTTC TRBV7-2 . TRBJ2-7
CASSPYPPGSEAFF TGTGCCAGCAGCCCGTATCCGCCGGGGAGTGAAGCTTTCTTT TRBV3-1 . TRBJ1-1
CSARRGPDEQYF TGCAGTGCTCGCAGGGGGCCCGACGAGCAGTACTTC TRBV20-1 TRBD1 TRBJ2-7
CASSISGVGGELFF TGTGCCAGTAGTATATCAGGGGTTGGAGGGGAGCTGTTTTTT TRBV19 . TRBJ2-2
CSVLTGGPFF TGCAGCGTTTTGACAGGGGGCCCGTTCTTC TRBV29-1 TRBD1 TRBJ2-1
CASSQGLAEEEQYF TGTGCCAGCAGCCAAGGGCTAGCGGAGGAGGAGCAGTACTTC TRBV14 TRBD2 TRBJ2-7
CSASISGTPRKPQHF TGCAGTGCTTCTATATCCGGGACACCTCGGAAGCCCCAGCATTTT TRBV20-1 . TRBJ1-5
CASSLSQGGNQPQHF TGTGCCAGCAGCCTTTCACAGGGCGGCAATCAGCCCCAGCATTTT TRBV7-2 . TRBJ1-5
CATSDRRGDSLNEQFF TGTGCCACCAGTGACCGCAGGGGGGACAGTTTGAATGAGCAGTTCTTC TRBV24-1 . TRBJ2-1
CASSLKRELRTDTQYF TGTGCCAGCAGCTTGAAGCGGGAGTTAAGGACAGATACGCAGTATTTT TRBV7-9 TRBD2 TRBJ2-3
CATAEPPGKLFF TGTGCCACCGCCGAACCACCGGGAAAACTGTTTTTT TRBV6-2/TRBV6-3 . TRBJ1-4
CASTLGYEQYF TGTGCCAGCACCCTAGGCTACGAGCAGTACTTC TRBV7-2 . TRBJ2-7
CASSQDNPGMSSGNTIYF TGTGCCAGCAGCCAAGATAACCCAGGAATGAGCTCTGGAAACACCATATATTTT TRBV4-2 . TRBJ1-3
CASRPTGRVDGYTF TGTGCCAGTCGACCGACGGGTAGGGTAGATGGCTACACCTTC TRBV19 . TRBJ1-2
CATSGETQYF TGTGCCACCTCGGGGGAGACCCAGTACTTC TRBV25-1 . TRBJ2-5
CASMRGPIDGYTF TGTGCCAGCATGAGGGGACCAATTGATGGCTACACCTTC TRBV2 . TRBJ1-2
CSAGPPAGGSYNEQFF TGCAGCGCGGGGCCGCCGGCGGGGGGATCTTACAATGAGCAGTTCTTC TRBV29-1 TRBD2 TRBJ2-1
CASSQDQASTDTQYF TGCGCCAGCAGCCAAGATCAGGCTAGCACAGATACGCAGTATTTT TRBV4-1 . TRBJ2-3
CASSSDLEAFF TGTGCCAGCAGCTCGGACCTTGAAGCTTTCTTT TRBV7-2 . TRBJ1-1
CASSLEVSNQPQHF TGTGCCAGCAGCCTAGAGGTCAGCAATCAGCCCCAGCATTTT TRBV7-9 . TRBJ1-5
CASSPGTGAEAFF TGTGCCAGCAGCCCGGGGACAGGGGCTGAAGCTTTCTTT TRBV7-2 TRBD1 TRBJ1-1
CASSVGTGTAGEKLFF TGTGCCAGCAGCGTAGGGACCGGGACGGCGGGTGAAAAACTGTTTTTT TRBV9 . TRBJ1-4
CASSIFSGGQMNTEAFF TGTGCCAGTAGTATCTTCTCAGGCGGTCAGATGAACACTGAAGCTTTCTTT TRBV19 . TRBJ1-1